The 25 T cell receptor beta chains below come from one sample, sequenced in a study of Ad26.COV2.S vaccination and SARS-CoV-2 variants. Treatment given: approximately 18 received Ad26.COV2.S at low or high dose, single or two shots; about five received placebo; per-sample allocation not given. Sampling was done on day 63 after the first vaccine or placebo injection. TCRdb keeps only in-frame clones here, not all; method: immunoSEQ multiplex PCR. The sample carries about 370,000 clones, around nine tenths recorded once. Here the sequenced sample was peripheral blood, taken in a trial of Ad26.COV2.S vaccine versus placebo. These TCRs come from a person between 18 and 65 years old who received the Ad26.COV2.S COVID-19 vaccine or a placebo.

The chain is built from TRBV15 and TRBJ1-2; 7 nucleotides align to TRBD1. The CDR3 is made up of 14 amino acids. Germline CDR1 LNHNV, CDR2 YYDKDF (reference sequence). Trimming at V came to 3 bases and at J to 2 bases, leaving 3 bases not matched to a gene. The CDR3 nucleotides read TGTGCCACCAGCAGGGGACAGCAAAACTATGGCTACACCTTC. As protein: CATSRGQQNYGYTF.

The chain links TRBV6-2 or TRBV6-3 to TRBJ1-2, with D uncertain. Trimming pared 3 bases from V and 3 bases from J, leaving 11 bases between. CDR1 and CDR2 from the germline V gene are MNHEY and SVGEGT. The CDR3 covers 14 residues. This CDR3 is CASSYYGRDYGYTF. The CDR3 region has the DNA TGTGCCAGCAGTTATTACGGGAGGGACTATGGCTACACCTTC.

V gene TRBV3-1 (or the pseudogene TRBV3-2) combines with J gene TRBJ2-2; no reliable D call. Deletions cut 1 base from V and 4 bases from J, with 16 bases between. This CDR3 has 17 amino acids. Germline V gives CDR1 LGHDT, CDR2 YNNKEL (reference sequence). CDR3 sequence reads: CASSQVVPKASTGELFF. CDR3 DNA: TGTGCCAGCAGCCAAGTAGTTCCGAAGGCGAGCACCGGGGAGCTGTTTTTT.

The chain carries TRBV11-2 and TRBJ1-1; D is uncertain. Germline lookup yields CDR1 SGHAT and CDR2 FQNNGV. V was cut by 2 bases and J by 6 bases, with 16 bases left in between. The CDR3 has 15 amino acids. The CDR3 sequence: CASSLKRRSDPEAFF. The CDR3 DNA sequence: TGTGCCAGCAGCTTAAAACGTAGGTCTGATCCTGAAGCTTTCTTT.

The chain is built from TRBV5-4 and TRBJ2-4; the D gene could be TRBD1 or TRBD2 (5 bases each). V was pared by 4 bases and J by 4 bases, with 15 bases between. The CDR3 consists of 15 residues. CDR1 is SGHNT, CDR2 YYREEE, per germline (reference sequence). The DNA for the CDR3 is TGTGCCAGCAGCCAACGAGGGACGGCGAAAAACATTCAGTACTTC. Translating it yields CASSQRGTAKNIQYF.

This clone has just one count. At one boundary the junction diverges from the germline segment, which might be a read error. The chain joins TRBV19 to TRBJ1-4, with unresolved D. Germline CDR1 and CDR2: LNHDA and SQIVND (reference sequence). This CDR3 comprises 15 residues. The CDR3 spells CASSIPGRINEKLFF. In DNA, the CDR3 is TGTGCCAGTAGTATCCCTGGCCGGATTAATGAAAAATTGTTTTTT.

This clone appeared a single time. The chain uses TRBV30 and TRBJ1-1; D possibly corresponds to TRBD1 (6 bases). V lost 8 bases, J lost 2 bases, and 15 bases lay in between. The CDR3 length is 13 residues. The germline V gene has CDR1 GTSNPN and CDR2 SVGIG (reference sequence). The CDR3 DNA reads TGTGCCCGCCGCCAACAGGGAAACACTGAAGCTTTCTTT. Protein: CARRQQGNTEAFF.

V usage is TRBV5-1 and J usage is TRBJ2-7; 9 nucleotides align to TRBD2. V shed 2 bases and J 3 bases; nucleotides not matched to a gene: 6. This CDR3 has 15 amino acids. CDR1 is SGHRS, CDR2 YFSETQ, per germline. The CDR3 region is CASSFSGGGFYEQYF. The CDR3 DNA reads as TGCGCCAGCAGCTTTAGCGGGGGTGGTTTCTACGAGCAGTACTTC.

V and J are TRBV10-3 and TRBJ2-6; D is perhaps TRBD2 (7 bases). This CDR3 region has 15 residues. Germline CDR1 reads ENHRY; CDR2 reads SYGVKD. The ends were cut back, 7 bases at V and 3 bases at J, with 13 bases in the middle. The CDR3 here is CAIKAGEGGANVLTF. The CDR3 nucleotides read TGTGCCATCAAGGCAGGGGAGGGTGGGGCCAACGTCCTGACTTTC.

The chain links TRBV11-2 to TRBJ1-1; unclear D gene. The V end lost 1 base, the J end lost 1 base, and 10 bases lay between the germline ends. The CDR3 length is 15 residues. Per germline, CDR1 SGHAT and CDR2 FQNNGV. CDR3 loop: CASSLGGRRNTEAFF. The CDR3, as DNA: TGTGCCAGCAGCTTAGGCGGTAGGAGGAACACTGAAGCTTTCTTT.

V usage is TRBV19 and J usage is TRBJ1-5; the match to TRBD1 covers 8 bases. Trimming removed 6 bases from V and 0 bases from J; junction bases left unmatched: 4. Germline V lookup: CDR1 LNHDA, CDR2 SQIVND (reference sequence). The CDR3 is 15 amino acids. CDR3 sequence: CASRQGAFSNQPQHF. As DNA, the CDR3 is TGTGCCAGTAGGCAGGGGGCGTTTAGCAATCAGCCCCAGCATTTT.

The chain links TRBV10-3 to TRBJ2-7; D remains unclear. This CDR3 has 12 amino acids. The ends were cut back, 4 bases at V and 5 bases at J, with 9 bases in the middle. In germline, CDR1 is ENHRY, CDR2 SYGVKD. The CDR3 nucleotides are TGTGCCATCAGTGGGACCCGGGACGAGCAGTACTTC. It specifies CAISGTRDEQYF.

This clone came up once. The rearrangement links TRBV6-5 to TRBJ2-3; D is tentatively TRBD1 or TRBD2 (5 bases each). Germline V gene lookup returns CDR1 MNHEY and CDR2 SVGAGI. The V end was cut by 5 bases, the J end by 2 bases, with 11 bases between. The CDR3 covers 14 residues. The CDR3 region has the DNA TGTGCCAGCAGTAGACCCGGGACCACAGATACGCAGTATTTT. Translated: CASSRPGTTDTQYF.

This clone was found once. The chain is built from TRBV4-1 and TRBJ2-1; unclear D gene. Germline-derived CDR1 and CDR2 are MGHRA and YSYEKL. CDR3 length: 13 residues. The V and J ends lost 0 bases and 10 bases respectively, with 10 bases between them. In DNA, the CDR3 is TGCGCCAGCAGCCAAGACATTCTGGGGGAGCAGTTCTTC. The encoded protein is CASSQDILGEQFF.

The rearrangement joins TRBV30 to TRBJ2-5; 9 bases fit TRBD1. V shed 1 base, J shed 5 bases, and the junction held 8 bases outside the gene matches. This CDR3 is built from 15 residues. Germline CDR1 GTSNPN, CDR2 SVGIG (reference sequence). As DNA, the CDR3 is TGTGCCTGGAGTGCCGAGGACAGGGGAGGGGAGACCCAGTACTTC. Its translation is CAWSAEDRGGETQYF.

The V and J genes are TRBV5-1 and TRBJ2-7; 7 bases fit TRBD1. Trimming removed 2 bases from V and 3 bases from J; junction bases left unmatched: 11. CDR1 and CDR2 (germline): SGHRS, YFSETQ. This CDR3 comprises 16 residues. CDR3 DNA: TGCGCCAGCAGCTTAGGGACAGTGTCTATCGTCTACGAGCAGTACTTC. Amino acid sequence: CASSLGTVSIVYEQYF.

The genes are TRBV27 and TRBJ1-2, with D possibly TRBD1 on 6 matching bases. V lost 6 bases to trimming and J lost 7 bases, with 18 bases between them. Germline CDR1 reads MNHEY; CDR2 reads SMNVEV (reference sequence). This CDR3 comprises 14 residues. In DNA form, the CDR3 reads TGTGCCAGCAGGGGTACCGGGACCAGGGGTGGCTACACCTTC. Amino acids: CASRGTGTRGGYTF.

This clone occurred a few times. In the same sample, other DNA sequences code for this CDR3. The genes are TRBV12-3 or TRBV12-4 and TRBJ1-1; 7 positions agree with TRBD1. The V and J ends lost 5 bases and 1 base, in that order; junction bases with no gene match: 1. This CDR3 spans 13 amino acids. For the CDR3, the DNA is TGTGCCAGCAGTCGGACAGGGAACACTGAAGCTTTCTTT. Its translation is CASSRTGNTEAFF.

The sample holds one count of this clone. This chain joins TRBV2 and TRBJ2-3; perhaps D is TRBD1 or TRBD2 (5 bases each). Germline CDR1 SNHLY, CDR2 FYNNEI. V gave up 8 bases and J gave up 2 bases, with 11 bases separating them. CDR3 length equals 13 residues. CDR3 DNA: TGTGCCAGCGGACTTGGGGCCACAGATACGCAGTATTTT. The encoded protein is CASGLGATDTQYF.

The chain couples TRBV7-8 to TRBJ1-6; TRBD1 is a possible D gene (6 bases). The CDR3 is 15 amino acids. Trimming took off 5 bases at V and 5 bases at J, with 13 bases between the two ends. CDR1 SGHVS and CDR2 FQNEAQ come from the germline V gene. The CDR3 here is CASSPPGTHNSPLHF. DNA of the CDR3: TGTGCCAGCAGCCCGCCCGGGACACATAATTCACCCCTCCACTTT. Drawing the rest from reference TRBV7-8 and TRBJ1-6, the complete variable domain is GAGVSQSPRYKVAKRGQDVALRCDPISGHVSLFWYQQALGQGPEFLTYFQNEAQLDKSGLPSDRFFAERPEGSVSTLKIQRTQQEDSAVYLCASSPPGTHNSPLHFGNGTRLTVT.

The chain is built from TRBV2 and TRBJ1-6, with a weak D call TRBD1 (5 bases). The CDR3 consists of 14 residues. V was shortened by 7 bases and J by 7 bases, with 14 bases between the two germline ends. The V gene's germline CDR1 is SNHLY and CDR2 FYNNEI. CDR3 in amino acids: CASTDAGPNSPLHF. CDR3 coding DNA: TGTGCCAGCACTGACGCAGGGCCCAATTCACCCCTCCACTTT.

The chain recombines TRBV19 with TRBJ1-2; 7 bases are shared with TRBD1. The CDR3 is 14 residues long. Losses at the gene ends were 4 bases for V and 3 bases for J; bases not matched to a gene: 5. Germline V gives CDR1 LNHDA, CDR2 SQIVND (reference sequence). The CDR3 loop is CASSTRDSYYGYTF. The CDR3 nucleotides are TGTGCCAGTAGTACCCGGGACAGCTACTATGGCTACACCTTC.

V usage is TRBV2 and J usage is TRBJ1-1; D is uncertain. Germline V gives CDR1 SNHLY, CDR2 FYNNEI. V lost 5 bases and J 1 base, leaving 14 bases between the germline ends. The CDR3 extends over 15 amino acids. DNA for the CDR3: TGTGCCAGCAGTAGCGTGAAGGCTGGGAACACTGAAGCTTTCTTT. Translated, it gives CASSSVKAGNTEAFF.

This clone showed up just once. The chain uses TRBV19 and TRBJ1-2, with a tentative D call TRBD1 (5 bases). Trimming removed 7 bases at V and 4 bases at J, with 19 bases between. This CDR3 region has 15 residues. Germline V CDR1 and CDR2: LNHDA, SQIVND (reference sequence). The CDR3 bases are TGTGCCAGTATGCCTGGCCAGGGCCCTTCCTATGGCTACACCTTC. It yields the protein CASMPGQGPSYGYTF.

The V call is TRBV12-3 or TRBV12-4, the J call TRBJ1-2; no definite D call. The germline V and J ends were trimmed by 2 bases and 0 bases, with 4 bases remaining between them. This CDR3 comprises 13 residues. The CDR3 DNA reads as TGTGCCAGCAGTTTATTTCCTAACTATGGCTACACCTTC. This codes for CASSLFPNYGYTF.